Presented here are 5 T cell receptor beta chains from one specimen sequenced in a study of shared clonotypes between healthy human individuals. Method: immunoSEQ multiplex PCR; TCRdb's copy keeps in-frame clones and lacks some. Among about 1 million clones, 65% to 75% were seen once, and the ten largest hold about 1.5%. The sample was memory CD4+ T cells sorted from blood. The subset: CD45RA-negative fraction. These receptors all come from a man aged 18-30 years in good health.

The chain has TRBV2 and TRBJ2-3; unclear D gene. V lost 1 base to trimming and J lost 2 bases, with 10 bases between them. Germline CDR1 reads SNHLY; CDR2 reads FYNNEI. This CDR3 contains 15 residues. The CDR3 DNA reads as TGTGCCAGCAGTGAAGGGGGTCAGCTCACAGATACGCAGTATTTT. This sequence encodes CASSEGGQLTDTQYF.

The CDR3 loop reads CASSLSRGEAYGYTF. In DNA, the CDR3 is TGTGCCAGCAGTCTCTCCAGGGGGGAGGCCTATGGCTACACCTTC. The V gene is TRBV27, the J gene TRBJ1-2, with 7 bases identical to TRBD1. V trimming: 5 bases; J trimming: 4 bases; junction bases outside the gene matches: 10. CDR1 and CDR2 from the germline V gene are MNHEY and SMNVEV (reference sequence). The CDR3 loop spans 15 amino acids.

The V call is TRBV6-1, the J call TRBJ2-2; TRBD1 aligns across 10 bases. This CDR3 spans 19 amino acids. Germline CDR1 MNHNS, CDR2 SASEGT. J gave up 7 bases and V 4 bases, and 18 bases lay outside the gene matches. The chain's CDR3 is CASSVRDRGQAGADGELFF. The CDR3, as DNA: TGTGCCAGCAGTGTCCGGGACAGGGGCCAAGCGGGAGCTGACGGGGAGCTGTTTTTT.

The rearrangement joins TRBV28 to TRBJ2-5; 13 bases are shared with TRBD2. Germline V gene data show CDR1 as MDHEN and CDR2 as SYDVKM. The CDR3 contains 15 residues. J was trimmed by 5 bases and V by 5 bases; bases with no gene match: 5. CDR3 sequence (DNA): TGTGCCAGCAGTCTTTGGACTAGCGGGAGCGAGACCCAGTACTTC. Protein product: CASSLWTSGSETQYF.

The DNA for the CDR3 is TGTGCCAGCAGTCCCGGACTAGCGGGAGTTGAGACCCAGTACTTC. Residues: CASSPGLAGVETQYF. This sequence joins TRBV6-6 and TRBJ2-5, with TRBD2 matching 13 bases. V lost 5 bases, J lost 5 bases, and 5 bases stayed unmatched. This CDR3 has 15 amino acids. Germline V CDR1 and CDR2: MNHNY, SVGAGI (reference sequence).